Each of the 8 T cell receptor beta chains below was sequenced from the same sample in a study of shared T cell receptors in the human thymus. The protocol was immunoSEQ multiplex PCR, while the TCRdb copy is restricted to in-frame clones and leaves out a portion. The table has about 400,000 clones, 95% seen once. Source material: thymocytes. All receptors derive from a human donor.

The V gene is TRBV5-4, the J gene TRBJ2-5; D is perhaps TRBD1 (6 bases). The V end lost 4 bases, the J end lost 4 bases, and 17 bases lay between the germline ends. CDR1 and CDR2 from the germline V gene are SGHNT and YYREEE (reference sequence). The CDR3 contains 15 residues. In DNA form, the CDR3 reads TGTGCCAGCAGCGACATACAGGGTCCGGGAGAGACCCAGTACTTC. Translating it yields CASSDIQGPGETQYF.

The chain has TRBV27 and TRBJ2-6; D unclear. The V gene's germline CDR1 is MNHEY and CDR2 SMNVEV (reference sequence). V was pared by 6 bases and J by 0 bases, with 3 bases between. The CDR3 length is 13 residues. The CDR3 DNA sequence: TGTGCCAGCAGAAACTCTGGGGCCAACGTCCTGACTTTC. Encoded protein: CASRNSGANVLTF. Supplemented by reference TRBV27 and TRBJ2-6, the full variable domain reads EAQVTQNPRYLITVTGKKLTVTCSQNMNHEYMSWYRQDPGLGLRQIYYSMNVEVTDKGDVPEGYKVSRKEKRNFPLILESPSPNQTSLYFCASRNSGANVLTFGAGSRLTVL.

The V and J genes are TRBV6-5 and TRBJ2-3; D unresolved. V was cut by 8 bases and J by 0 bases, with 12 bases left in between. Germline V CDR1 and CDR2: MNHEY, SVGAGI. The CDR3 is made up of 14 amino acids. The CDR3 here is CASELGYSTDTQYF. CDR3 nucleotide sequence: TGTGCCAGCGAGTTGGGGTACAGCACAGATACGCAGTATTTT.

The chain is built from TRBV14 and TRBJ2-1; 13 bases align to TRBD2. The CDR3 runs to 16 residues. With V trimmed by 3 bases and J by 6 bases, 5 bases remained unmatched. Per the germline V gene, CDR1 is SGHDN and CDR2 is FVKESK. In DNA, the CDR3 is TGTGCCAGCAGCCAGGACGGGACTAGCGGGACCAATGAGCAGTTCTTC. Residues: CASSQDGTSGTNEQFF.

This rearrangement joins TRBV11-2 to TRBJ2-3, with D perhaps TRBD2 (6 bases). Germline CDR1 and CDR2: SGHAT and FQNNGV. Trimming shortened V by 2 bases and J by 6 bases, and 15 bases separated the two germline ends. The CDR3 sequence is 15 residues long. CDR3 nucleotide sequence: TGTGCCAGCAGCTTAACATGGGGGAGGTCGGATACGCAGTATTTT. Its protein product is CASSLTWGRSDTQYF.

The CDR3, as DNA: TGTGCCAGTAGGATACCGGGACAGGGCTTGTTGGGGACCCAGTACTTC. This gives the protein CASRIPGQGLLGTQYF. This chain joins TRBV19 and TRBJ2-5; 9 bases are a match to TRBD1. CDR1 is LNHDA, CDR2 SQIVND, per germline (reference sequence). Unmatched junction bases numbered 15, after V lost 6 bases and J lost 7 bases. CDR3 length equals 16 residues.

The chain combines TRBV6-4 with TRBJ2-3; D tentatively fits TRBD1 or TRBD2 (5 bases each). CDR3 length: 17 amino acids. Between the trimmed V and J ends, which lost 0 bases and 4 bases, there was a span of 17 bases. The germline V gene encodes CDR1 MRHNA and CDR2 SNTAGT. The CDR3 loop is CASSDSGDTPYPDTQYF. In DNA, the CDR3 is TGTGCCAGCAGTGACTCGGGGGATACCCCCTACCCAGATACGCAGTATTTT.

The CDR3 spells CASTSDSNNEQFF. DNA of the CDR3: TGTGCCAGCACCTCAGACAGCAACAATGAGCAGTTCTTC. This chain links TRBV9 with TRBJ2-1, with D perhaps matching TRBD1 (5 bases). The length of the CDR3 is 13 residues. Germline V CDR1 and CDR2: SGDLS, YYNGEE. V lost 6 bases and J 5 bases, leaving 12 bases between the germline ends. Combining the CDR3 with reference TRBV9 and TRBJ2-1 gives the whole variable domain DSGVTQTPKHLITATGQRVTLRCSPRSGDLSVYWYQQSLDQGLQFLIQYYNGEERAKGNILERFSAQQFPDLHSELNLSSLELGDSALYFCASTSDSNNEQFFGPGTRLTVL.